This note documents a single T cell receptor beta chain sequence. This specimen comes from a study of ipilimumab plus nivolumab after autologous stem cell transplantation. The wider study: Median doses per patient: 4 or 5 ipilimumab, about eight nivolumab. The DLBCL cohort had primary refractory and relapsed disease, with 18-month progression-free survival of about 82% and 31%.

Ipilimumab, 1 mg/kg, started 14 to 28 days after autologous transplant. Through week 26, nivolumab 3 mg/kg IV was given weeks 1, 4, 7, 10, then biweekly. TCRdb's copy holds only in-frame clones and misses some; the assay was immunoSEQ multiplex PCR. The sample yields 84,000 or so clones, 83% seen once. This CDR3 spans 14 amino acids. Deletions cut 8 bases from V and 4 bases from J, with 16 bases between. Germline loops: CDR1 SEHNR, CDR2 FQNEAQ (reference sequence). The sequence was collected from a male donor with diffuse large B-cell lymphoma. The chain recombines TRBV7-9 with TRBJ2-3; weak D call: TRBD1 (6 bases). The input for sequencing was PBMCs, taken in a trial of ipilimumab plus nivolumab as post-transplant consolidation. CDR3: CASPEQGSADTQYF. The DNA for the CDR3 is TGTGCCAGCCCAGAACAGGGTTCCGCAGATACGCAGTATTTT.